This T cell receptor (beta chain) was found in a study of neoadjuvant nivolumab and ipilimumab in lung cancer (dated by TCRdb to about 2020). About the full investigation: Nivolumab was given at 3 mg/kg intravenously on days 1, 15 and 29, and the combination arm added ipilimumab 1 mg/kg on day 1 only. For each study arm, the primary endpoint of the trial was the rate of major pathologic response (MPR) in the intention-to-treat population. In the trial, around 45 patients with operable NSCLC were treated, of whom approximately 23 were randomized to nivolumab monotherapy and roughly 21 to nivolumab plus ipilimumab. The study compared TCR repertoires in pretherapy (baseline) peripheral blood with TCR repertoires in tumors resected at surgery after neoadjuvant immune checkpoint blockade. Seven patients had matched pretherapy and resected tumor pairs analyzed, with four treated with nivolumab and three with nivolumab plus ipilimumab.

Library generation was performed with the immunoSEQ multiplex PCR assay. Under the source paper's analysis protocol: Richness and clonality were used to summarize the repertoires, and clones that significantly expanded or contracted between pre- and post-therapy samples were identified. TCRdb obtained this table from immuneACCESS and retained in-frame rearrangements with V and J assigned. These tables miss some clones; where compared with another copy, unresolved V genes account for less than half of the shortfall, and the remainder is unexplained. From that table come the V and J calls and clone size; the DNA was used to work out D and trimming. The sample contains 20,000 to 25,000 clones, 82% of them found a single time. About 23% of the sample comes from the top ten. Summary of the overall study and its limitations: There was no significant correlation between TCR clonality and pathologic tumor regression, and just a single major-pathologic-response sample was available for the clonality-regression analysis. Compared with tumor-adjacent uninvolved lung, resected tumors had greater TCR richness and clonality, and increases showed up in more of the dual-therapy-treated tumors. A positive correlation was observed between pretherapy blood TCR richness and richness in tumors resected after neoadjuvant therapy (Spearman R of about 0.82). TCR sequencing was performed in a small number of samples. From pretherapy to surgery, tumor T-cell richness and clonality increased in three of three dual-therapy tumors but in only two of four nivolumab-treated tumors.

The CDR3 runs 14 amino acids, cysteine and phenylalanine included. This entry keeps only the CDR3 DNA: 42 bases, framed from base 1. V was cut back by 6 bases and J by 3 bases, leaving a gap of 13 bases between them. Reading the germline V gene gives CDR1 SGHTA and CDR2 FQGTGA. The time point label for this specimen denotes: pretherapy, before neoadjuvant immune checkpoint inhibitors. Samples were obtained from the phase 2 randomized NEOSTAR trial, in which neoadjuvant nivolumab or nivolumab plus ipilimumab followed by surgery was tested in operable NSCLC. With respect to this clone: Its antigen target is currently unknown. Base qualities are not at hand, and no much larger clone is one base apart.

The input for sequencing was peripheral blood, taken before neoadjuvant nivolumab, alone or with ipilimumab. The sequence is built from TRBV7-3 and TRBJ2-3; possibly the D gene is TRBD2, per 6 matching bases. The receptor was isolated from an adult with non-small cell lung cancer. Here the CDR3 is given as CASSQTGTTDTQYF. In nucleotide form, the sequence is TGTGCCAGCAGTCAAACCGGGACTACAGATACGCAGTATTTT. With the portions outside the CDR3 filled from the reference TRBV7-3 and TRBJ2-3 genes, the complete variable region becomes GAGVSQTPSNKVTEKGKYVELRCDPISGHTALYWYRQSLGQGPEFLIYFQGTGAADDSGLPNDRFFAVRPEGSVSTLKIQRTERGDSAVYLCASSQTGTTDTQYFGPGTRLTVL.